Presented here are 11 T cell receptor beta chains from one specimen sequenced in a study of CD8+ T cells in alopecia areata. After isolation, RNA underwent reverse transcription to generate cDNA as the sequencing template. The repertoire was sequenced with immunoSEQ multiplex PCR; TCRdb's copy has only in-frame clones and lacks some. The sample shows 95,000 to 150,000 clones, about 50% of them seen only once. The treatment: oral pan-JAK inhibitor, 5-10 mg twice daily. The material was CD4+ T cells sorted from blood, obtained at week 4, from a patient treated with tofacitinib. These receptors originate from a human donor with alopecia areata.

V gene TRBV29-1 combines with J gene TRBJ1-1, with 7 nucleotides matching TRBD1. In germline, CDR1 is SQVTM, CDR2 ANQGSEA. This CDR3 is built from 14 residues. V was pared by 2 bases and J by 1 base, with 4 bases of the junction left unmatched. CDR3 bases: TGCAGCGTTGAAAACAGGGGCCGGAACACTGAAGCTTTCTTT. Its translation is CSVENRGRNTEAFF. Combining the CDR3 with reference TRBV29-1 and TRBJ1-1 gives the whole variable domain SAVISQKPSRDICQRGTSLTIQCQVDSQVTMMFWYRQQPGQSLTLIATANQGSEATYESGFVIDKFPISRPNLTFSTLTVSNMSPEDSSIYLCSVENRGRNTEAFFGQGTRLTVV.

This clone was detected only a few times. This chain uses TRBV6-5 with TRBJ2-1, with D perhaps TRBD2 (7 bases). Trimming removed 8 bases at V and 6 bases at J, with 20 bases between. The CDR3 runs 15 residues. Germline CDR1 and CDR2: MNHEY and SVGAGI. The CDR3 sequence is CASGQGGARANEQFF. CDR3 in DNA: TGTGCCAGCGGGCAAGGGGGGGCCAGGGCCAATGAGCAGTTCTTC.

The chain employs TRBV4-1 and TRBJ1-1; D possibly corresponds to TRBD1 (6 bases). V was trimmed by 2 bases and J by 4 bases, leaving 17 bases between them. The CDR3 sequence is 16 residues long. Germline V CDR1 and CDR2: MGHRA, YSYEKL. The CDR3 sequence is CASSQTPLDRTTEAFF. CDR3 nucleotides: TGCGCCAGCAGCCAAACCCCCCTAGACAGGACCACTGAAGCTTTCTTT.

This clone showed up just a few times. The CDR3 protein is CASKPGWGGNQPQHF. The DNA of the CDR3 is TGTGCCAGTAAGCCAGGATGGGGCGGCAATCAGCCCCAGCATTTT. The chain is built from TRBV19 and TRBJ1-5; tentatively, D is TRBD1 (5 bases). Trimming shortened V by 7 bases and J by 2 bases, and 15 bases separated the two germline ends. This CDR3 spans 15 amino acids. Germline CDR1 and CDR2: LNHDA and SQIVND (reference sequence).

This clone has only a few counts. V usage is TRBV29-1 and J usage is TRBJ1-5, with D possibly being TRBD1 (5 bases). Germline V gene data show CDR1 as SQVTM and CDR2 as ANQGSEA. The ends were cut back, 4 bases at V and 5 bases at J, with 12 bases in the middle. This CDR3 comprises 13 residues. In DNA, the CDR3 is TGCAGCGTTGGAATGACAGCCGATCAGCCCCAGCATTTT. Its protein is CSVGMTADQPQHF.

This clone has a handful of counts. V is TRBV29-1 and J is TRBJ1-1; D unresolved. With 1 base removed from V and 5 bases from J, the gap between germline ends came to 14 bases. CDR3 length: 14 residues. Per the germline V gene, CDR1 is SQVTM and CDR2 is ANQGSEA. CDR3 bases: TGCAGCGTTGAAGTAGGCCAGTCGAGGACTGAAGCTTTCTTT. It encodes CSVEVGQSRTEAFF.

The gene calls are TRBV6-5 and TRBJ1-1; D call uncertain. This CDR3 spans 14 amino acids. V was clipped by 6 bases and J by 2 bases, with 13 bases between them. Germline CDR1 reads MNHEY; CDR2 reads SVGAGI. CDR3 bases: TGTGCCAGCAGGGAACACCGGGAAAACACTGAAGCTTTCTTT. Encoded protein: CASREHRENTEAFF.

The J gene is TRBJ1-5, the V gene TRBV4-1, with D perhaps matching TRBD1 (5 bases). V was trimmed by 4 bases and J by 2 bases, leaving 12 bases between them. The CDR3 runs 15 residues. The germline V gene has CDR1 MGHRA and CDR2 YSYEKL. CDR3 in amino acids: CASSLKGEGNQPQHF. The CDR3 DNA reads as TGCGCCAGCAGCCTCAAAGGGGAAGGCAATCAGCCCCAGCATTTT.

The chain uses TRBV25-1 and TRBJ2-6; D unresolved. This CDR3 has 16 residues. Germline-derived CDR1 and CDR2 are MGHDK and SYGVNS. V dropped 4 bases and J dropped 4 bases, with 14 bases sitting between them. This chain's CDR3 is CASSVGLRWGANVLTF. The CDR3 DNA is TGTGCCAGCAGTGTGGGGTTGCGGTGGGGGGCCAACGTCCTGACTTTC. Supplemented by reference TRBV25-1 and TRBJ2-6, the full variable domain reads EADIYQTPRYLVIGTGKKITLECSQTMGHDKMYWYQQDPGMELHLIHYSYGVNSTEKGDLSSESTVSRIRTEHFPLTLESARPSHTSQYLCASSVGLRWGANVLTFGAGSRLTVL.

This clone occurred once. The chain uses TRBV30 and TRBJ1-1; the D gene is possibly TRBD1 (6 bases). V lost 3 bases and J 5 bases, leaving 19 bases between the germline ends. Looked up from germline, CDR1 is GTSNPN and CDR2 is SVGIG (reference sequence). The CDR3 runs 15 residues. The CDR3 region is CAWSDHSGRGTEAFF. The DNA for the CDR3 is TGTGCCTGGAGCGACCACTCGGGGAGGGGGACTGAAGCTTTCTTT.

This rearrangement joins TRBV6-5 to TRBJ1-5; a possible D gene is TRBD1 (6 bases). Trimming cost V 10 bases and J 0 bases, with 13 bases left between them. The CDR3 is made up of 14 amino acids. The germline gives CDR1 MNHEY, CDR2 SVGAGI. In nucleotides, the CDR3 is TGTGCCACCACAGGGCGGTATAGCAATCAGCCCCAGCATTTT. It is translated as CATTGRYSNQPQHF.